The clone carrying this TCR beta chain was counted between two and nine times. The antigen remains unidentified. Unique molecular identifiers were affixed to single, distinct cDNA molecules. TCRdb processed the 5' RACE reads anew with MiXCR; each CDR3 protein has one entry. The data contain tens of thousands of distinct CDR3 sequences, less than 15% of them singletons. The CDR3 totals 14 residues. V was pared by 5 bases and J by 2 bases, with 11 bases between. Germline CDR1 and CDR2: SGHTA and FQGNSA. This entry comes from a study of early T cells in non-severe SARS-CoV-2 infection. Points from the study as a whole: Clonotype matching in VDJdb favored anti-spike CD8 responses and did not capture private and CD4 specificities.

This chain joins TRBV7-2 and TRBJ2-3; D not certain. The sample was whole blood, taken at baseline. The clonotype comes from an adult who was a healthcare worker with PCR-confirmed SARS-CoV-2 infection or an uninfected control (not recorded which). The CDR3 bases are TGTGCCAGCAGCCCTATGGGCCTCACAGATACGCAGTATTTT. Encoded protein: CASSPMGLTDTQYF.